The clone carrying this T cell receptor beta chain was counted a few times. The time point: patch test 1, 2 weeks after DPC sensitization. Indicated treatment: therapeutic diphenylcyclopropenone sensitization with weekly scalp DPC. The library gave individual cDNA molecules unique molecular identifiers. MiXCR, applied by TCRdb to the RACE reads, yields one record per CDR3 protein. This table holds 70,000 to 100,000 distinct CDR3 sequences, about 6.8% found once. These data belong to a study of human T cells and chemical hapten exposure. Across the whole study: Patch tests containing 0.01% DPC, applied to the upper back, were read at 6 days.

Unmatched junction bases numbered 4, after V lost 3 bases and J lost 0 bases. CDR1 is LGHNA and CDR2 is YNFKEQ in the germline V gene. The CDR3 is made up of 17 amino acids. The TCR originated in a woman in her 30s with alopecia areata. Some clones in this sample may be carry-over from other donors' samples. V and J are TRBV4-2 and TRBJ2-4; 11 nucleotides agree with TRBD2. Specimen: whole blood, collected in connection with sensitization to the hapten diphenylcyclopropenone (DPC). Written as DNA, the CDR3 is TGTGCCAGCAGCCAGTTACTAGCGGGGGTAGCCAAAAACATTCAGTACTTC. This codes for CASSQLLAGVAKNIQYF.